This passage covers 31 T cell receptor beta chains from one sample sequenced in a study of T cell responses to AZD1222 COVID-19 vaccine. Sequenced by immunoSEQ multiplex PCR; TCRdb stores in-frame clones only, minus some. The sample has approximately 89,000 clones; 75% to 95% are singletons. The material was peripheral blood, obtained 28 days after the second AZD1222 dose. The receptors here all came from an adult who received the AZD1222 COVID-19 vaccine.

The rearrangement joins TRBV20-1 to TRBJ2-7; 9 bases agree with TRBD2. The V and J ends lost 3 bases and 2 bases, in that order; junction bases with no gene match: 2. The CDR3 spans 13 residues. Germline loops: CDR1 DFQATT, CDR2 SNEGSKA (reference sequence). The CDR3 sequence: CSASSSGTYEQYF. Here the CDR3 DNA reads TGCAGTGCTAGTTCTAGCGGGACCTACGAGCAGTACTTC.

CDR3 region: CASSSPLGVGANVLTF. The CDR3 DNA is TGTGCCAGCAGCAGCCCGCTGGGGGTTGGGGCCAACGTCCTGACTTTC. This chain joins TRBV7-6 and TRBJ2-6, with D perhaps assigned TRBD1 or TRBD2 (5 bases each). In germline, CDR1 is SGHVS, CDR2 FNYEAQ. Trimming left V 5 bases short and J 3 bases short, with 14 bases between. CDR3 length: 16 residues.

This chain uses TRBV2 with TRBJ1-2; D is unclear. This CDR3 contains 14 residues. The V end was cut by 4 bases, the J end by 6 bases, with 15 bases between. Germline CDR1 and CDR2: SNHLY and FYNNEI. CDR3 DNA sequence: TGTGCCAGCAGTGGACGCGGGAAGGTGAATGGCTACACCTTC. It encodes CASSGRGKVNGYTF.

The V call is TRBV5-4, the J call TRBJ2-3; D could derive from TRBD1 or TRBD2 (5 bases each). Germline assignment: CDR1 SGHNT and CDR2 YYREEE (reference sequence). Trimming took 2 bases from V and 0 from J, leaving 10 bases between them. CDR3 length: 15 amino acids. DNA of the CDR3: TGTGCCAGCAGCTTTGGGGGTACTAGCACAGATACGCAGTATTTT. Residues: CASSFGGTSTDTQYF.

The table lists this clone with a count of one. The DNA of the CDR3 is TGTGCCAGCAGGGGCTTCGGGACAGGGGTTGCGAACACCGGGGAGCTGTTTTTT. Its protein is CASRGFGTGVANTGELFF. The rearrangement joins TRBV2 to TRBJ2-2; 10 positions match TRBD1. The CDR3 totals 18 residues. V shed 6 bases and J 0 bases; nucleotides not matched to a gene: 10. Germline CDR1 reads SNHLY; CDR2 reads FYNNEI.

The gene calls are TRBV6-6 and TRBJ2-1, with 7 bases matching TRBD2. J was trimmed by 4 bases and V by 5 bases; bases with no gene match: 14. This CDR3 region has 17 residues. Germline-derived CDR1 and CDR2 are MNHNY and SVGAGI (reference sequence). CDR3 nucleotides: TGTGCCAGCAGTCACCCCGGGTTAGCGGGTCATTACAATGAGCAGTTCTTC. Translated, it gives CASSHPGLAGHYNEQFF.

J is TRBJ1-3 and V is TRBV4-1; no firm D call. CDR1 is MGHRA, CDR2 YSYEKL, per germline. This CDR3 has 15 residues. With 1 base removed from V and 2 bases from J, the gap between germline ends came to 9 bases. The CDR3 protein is CASSQAGSPGNTIYF. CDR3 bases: TGCGCCAGCAGCCAAGCGGGGAGTCCTGGAAACACCATATATTTT.

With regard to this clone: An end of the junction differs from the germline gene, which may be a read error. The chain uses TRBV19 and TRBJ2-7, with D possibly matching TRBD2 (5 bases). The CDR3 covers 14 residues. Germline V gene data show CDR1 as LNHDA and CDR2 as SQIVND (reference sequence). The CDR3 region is CASMPTWGAHEQYF. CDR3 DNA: TGTGCGAGTATGCCCACCTGGGGAGCCCACGAGCAGTACTTC.

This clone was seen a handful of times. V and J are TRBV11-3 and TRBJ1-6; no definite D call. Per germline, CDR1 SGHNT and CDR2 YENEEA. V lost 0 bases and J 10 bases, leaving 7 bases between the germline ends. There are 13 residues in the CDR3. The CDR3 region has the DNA TGTGCCAGCAGCTTAGACAATGGATCACCCCTCCACTTT. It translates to CASSLDNGSPLHF.

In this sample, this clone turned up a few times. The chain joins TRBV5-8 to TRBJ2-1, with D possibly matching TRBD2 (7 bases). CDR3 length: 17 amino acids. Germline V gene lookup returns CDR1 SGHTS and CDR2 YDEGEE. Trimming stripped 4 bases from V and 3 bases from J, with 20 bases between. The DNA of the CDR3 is TGTGCCAGCAGCCTACTCCGTGGGAGGGGGGACTACAATGAGCAGTTCTTC. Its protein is CASSLLRGRGDYNEQFF.

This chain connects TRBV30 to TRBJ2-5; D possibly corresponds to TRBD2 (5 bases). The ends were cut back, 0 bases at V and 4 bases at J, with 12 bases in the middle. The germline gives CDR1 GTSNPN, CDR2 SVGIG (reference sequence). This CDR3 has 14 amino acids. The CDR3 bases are TGTGCCTGGAGTGTATGGCCAGCGGTAGAGACCCAGTACTTC. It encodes CAWSVWPAVETQYF.

The DNA for the CDR3 is TGTGCCAGCAGTTACCCCGGACGGTCGAACACTGAAGCTTTCTTT. Its protein is CASSYPGRSNTEAFF. The chain combines TRBV6-2 or TRBV6-3 with TRBJ1-1; no reliable D call. V lost 2 bases and J lost 1, with 11 bases in between. The CDR3 has 15 amino acids. CDR1 is MNHEY, CDR2 SVGEGT, per germline.

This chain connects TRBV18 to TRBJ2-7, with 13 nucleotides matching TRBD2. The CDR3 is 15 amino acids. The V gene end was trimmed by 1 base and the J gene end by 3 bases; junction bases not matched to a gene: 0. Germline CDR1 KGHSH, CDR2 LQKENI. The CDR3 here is CASSPRTSGSYEQYF. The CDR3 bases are TGTGCCAGCTCACCACGGACTAGCGGGAGCTACGAGCAGTACTTC.

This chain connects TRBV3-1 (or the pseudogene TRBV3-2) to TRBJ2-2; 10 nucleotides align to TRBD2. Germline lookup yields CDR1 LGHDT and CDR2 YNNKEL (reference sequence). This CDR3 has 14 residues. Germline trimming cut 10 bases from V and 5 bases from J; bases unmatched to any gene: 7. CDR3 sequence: CATQGLARTGELFF. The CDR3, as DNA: TGTGCCACCCAGGGACTAGCGAGAACCGGGGAGCTGTTTTTT.

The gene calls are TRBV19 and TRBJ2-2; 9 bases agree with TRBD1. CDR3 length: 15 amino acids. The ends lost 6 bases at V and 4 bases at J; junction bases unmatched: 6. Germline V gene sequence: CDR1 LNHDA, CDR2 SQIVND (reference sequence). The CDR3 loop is CASSPGQGSTGELFF. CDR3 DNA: TGTGCCAGTAGCCCCGGACAGGGGAGCACCGGGGAGCTGTTTTTT.

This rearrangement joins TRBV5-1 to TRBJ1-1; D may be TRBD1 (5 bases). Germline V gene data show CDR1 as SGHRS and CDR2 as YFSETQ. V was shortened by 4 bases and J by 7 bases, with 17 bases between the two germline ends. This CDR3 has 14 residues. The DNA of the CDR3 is TGCGCCAGCAGCCCACGAGAGGGGACGGATGAAGCTTTCTTT. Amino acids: CASSPREGTDEAFF.

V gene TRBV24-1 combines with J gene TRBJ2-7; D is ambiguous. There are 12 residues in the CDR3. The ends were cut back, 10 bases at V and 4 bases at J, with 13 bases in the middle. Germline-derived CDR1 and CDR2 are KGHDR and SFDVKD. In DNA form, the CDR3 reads TGTGCCACATCAATGGGCTCTTACGAGCAGTACTTC. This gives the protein CATSMGSYEQYF.

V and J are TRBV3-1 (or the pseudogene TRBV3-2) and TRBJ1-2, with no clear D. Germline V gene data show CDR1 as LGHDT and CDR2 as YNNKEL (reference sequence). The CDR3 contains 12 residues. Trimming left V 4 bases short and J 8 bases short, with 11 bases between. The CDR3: CASSPAGGGYTF. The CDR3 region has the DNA TGTGCCAGCAGCCCAGCGGGTGGCGGCTACACCTTC.

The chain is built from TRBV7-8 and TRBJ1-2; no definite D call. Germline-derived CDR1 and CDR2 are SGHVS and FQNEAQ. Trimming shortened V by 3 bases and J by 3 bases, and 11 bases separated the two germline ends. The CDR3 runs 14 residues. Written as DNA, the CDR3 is TGTGCCAGCAGCTTGAGGAGGGTCGACTATGGCTACACCTTC. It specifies CASSLRRVDYGYTF.

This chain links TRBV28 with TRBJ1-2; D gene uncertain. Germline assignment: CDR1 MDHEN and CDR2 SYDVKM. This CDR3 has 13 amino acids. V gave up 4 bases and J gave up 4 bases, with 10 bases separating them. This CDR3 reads CASSYSSIYGYTF. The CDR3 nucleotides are TGTGCCAGCAGTTATTCTTCCATCTATGGCTACACCTTC.

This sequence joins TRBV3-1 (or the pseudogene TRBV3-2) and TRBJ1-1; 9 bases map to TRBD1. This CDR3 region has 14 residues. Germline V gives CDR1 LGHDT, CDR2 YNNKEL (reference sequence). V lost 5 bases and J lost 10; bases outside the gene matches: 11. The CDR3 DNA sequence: TGTGCCAGCAGCGGAGGTGGACAGGGGAGGGCAGCTTTCTTT. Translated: CASSGGGQGRAAFF.

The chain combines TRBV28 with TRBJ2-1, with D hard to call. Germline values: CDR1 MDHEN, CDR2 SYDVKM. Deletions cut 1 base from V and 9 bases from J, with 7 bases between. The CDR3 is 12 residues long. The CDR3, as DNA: TGTGCCAGCAGTTTATACCCCATTGAGCAGTTCTTC. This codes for CASSLYPIEQFF.

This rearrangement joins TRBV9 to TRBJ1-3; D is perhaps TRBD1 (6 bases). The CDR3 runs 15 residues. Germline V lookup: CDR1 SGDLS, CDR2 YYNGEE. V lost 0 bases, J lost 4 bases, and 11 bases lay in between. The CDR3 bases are TGTGCCAGCAGCGTAGATTGGGGGGCCGGAAACACCATATATTTT. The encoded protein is CASSVDWGAGNTIYF.

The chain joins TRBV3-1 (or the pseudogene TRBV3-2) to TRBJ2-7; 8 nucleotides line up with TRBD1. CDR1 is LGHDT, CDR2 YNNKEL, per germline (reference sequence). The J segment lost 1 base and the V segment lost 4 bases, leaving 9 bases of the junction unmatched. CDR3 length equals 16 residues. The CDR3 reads CASSPQGAVFSYEQYF. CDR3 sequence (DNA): TGTGCCAGCAGCCCCCAGGGGGCGGTATTTTCCTACGAGCAGTACTTC.

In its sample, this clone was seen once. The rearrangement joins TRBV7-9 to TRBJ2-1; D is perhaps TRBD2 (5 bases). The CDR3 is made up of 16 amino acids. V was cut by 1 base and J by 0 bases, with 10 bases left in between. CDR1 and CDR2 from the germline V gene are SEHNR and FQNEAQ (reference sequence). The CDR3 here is CASSLERWSSYNEQFF. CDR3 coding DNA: TGTGCCAGCAGCTTAGAGCGGTGGAGCTCCTACAATGAGCAGTTCTTC.

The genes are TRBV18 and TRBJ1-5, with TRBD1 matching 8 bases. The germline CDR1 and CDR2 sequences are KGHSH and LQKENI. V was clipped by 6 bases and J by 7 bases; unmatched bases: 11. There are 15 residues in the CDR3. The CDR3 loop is CASSWGRGTGQPQHF. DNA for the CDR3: TGTGCCAGCTCCTGGGGGCGGGGGACAGGACAGCCCCAGCATTTT.

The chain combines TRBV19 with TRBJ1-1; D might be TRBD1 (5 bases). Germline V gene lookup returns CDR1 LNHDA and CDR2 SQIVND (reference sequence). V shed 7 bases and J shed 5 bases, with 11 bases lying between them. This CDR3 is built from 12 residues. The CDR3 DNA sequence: TGTGCCAGTACCGCCGGGGGGACTGAAGCTTTCTTT. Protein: CASTAGGTEAFF.

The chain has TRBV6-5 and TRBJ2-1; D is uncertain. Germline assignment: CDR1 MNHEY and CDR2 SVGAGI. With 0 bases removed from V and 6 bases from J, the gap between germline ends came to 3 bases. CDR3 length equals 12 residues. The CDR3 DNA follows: TGTGCCAGCAGTTACTCGGGCAATGAGCAGTTCTTC. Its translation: CASSYSGNEQFF.

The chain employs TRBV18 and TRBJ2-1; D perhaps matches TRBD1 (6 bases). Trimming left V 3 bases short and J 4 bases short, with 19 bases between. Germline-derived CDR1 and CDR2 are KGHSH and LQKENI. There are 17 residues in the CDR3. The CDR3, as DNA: TGTGCCAGCTCACCTTTGGTCTGGACAGATCATTACAATGAGCAGTTCTTC. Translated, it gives CASSPLVWTDHYNEQFF.

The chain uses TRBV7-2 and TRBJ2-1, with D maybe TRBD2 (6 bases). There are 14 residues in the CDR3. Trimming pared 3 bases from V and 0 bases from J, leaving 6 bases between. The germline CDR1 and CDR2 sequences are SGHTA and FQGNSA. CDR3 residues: CASSLTSSYNEQFF. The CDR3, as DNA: TGTGCCAGCAGCTTGACTAGCTCCTACAATGAGCAGTTCTTC. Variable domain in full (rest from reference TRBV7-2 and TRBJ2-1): GAGVSQSPSNKVTEKGKDVELRCDPISGHTALYWYRQSLGQGLEFLIYFQGNSAPDKSGLPSDRFSAERTGGSVSTLTIQRTQQEDSAVYLCASSLTSSYNEQFFGPGTRLTVL.

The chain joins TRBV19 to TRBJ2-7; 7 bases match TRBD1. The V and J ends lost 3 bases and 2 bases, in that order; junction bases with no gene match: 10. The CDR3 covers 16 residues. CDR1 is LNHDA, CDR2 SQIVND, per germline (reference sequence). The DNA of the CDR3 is TGTGCCAGTAGTATGAGCAGGGGGACGAGAACCTACGAGCAGTACTTC. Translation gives CASSMSRGTRTYEQYF.